This entry concerns a single TCR beta chain. What it binds is unknown. V lost 4 bases and J lost 9; bases outside the gene matches: 3. Germline CDR1 reads SGHTA; CDR2 reads FQGNSA. This CDR3 is built from 13 residues. The sample originates from a study of T cell responses to AZD1222 COVID-19 vaccine. The study, taken as a whole, reports: At 160-218 and 743-854, vaccine-associated CD4 TCRs were dominant, and they spanned spike. Sampled repertoires all dated from after the peak T cell response. Just a handful of people given AZD1222 tested seropositive at baseline. Spike-specific TCR breadth and depth rose after two AZD1222 doses.

Method: immunoSEQ multiplex PCR; TCRdb's copy keeps in-frame clones and lacks some. The sample contains more than 140,000 clones, about 92% of which appear only once. The genes are TRBV7-2 and TRBJ1-1, with TRBD1 matching over 12 bases. Sequenced here: peripheral blood, sampled on day 0 of MenACWY control vaccination. The clonotype comes from an adult in good health. CDR3 protein: CASSSGQGAQAFF. The CDR3, as DNA: TGTGCCAGCAGCTCGGGACAGGGGGCTCAAGCTTTCTTT.